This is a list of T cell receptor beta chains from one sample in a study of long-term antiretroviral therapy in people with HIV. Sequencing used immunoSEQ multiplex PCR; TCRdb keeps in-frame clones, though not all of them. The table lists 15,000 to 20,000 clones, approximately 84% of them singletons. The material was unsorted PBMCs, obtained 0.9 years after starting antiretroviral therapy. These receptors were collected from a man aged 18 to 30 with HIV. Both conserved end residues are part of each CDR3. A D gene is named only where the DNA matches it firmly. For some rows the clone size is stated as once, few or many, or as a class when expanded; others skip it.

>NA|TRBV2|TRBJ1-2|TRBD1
TGTGCCAGCAGTCGAGGGGGCGCCCCGGTCGATGGCTACACCTTC
CASSRGGAPVDGYTF
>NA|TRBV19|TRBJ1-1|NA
TGTGCCAGTAGTATAGTAGGCCATTTGAACACTGAAGCTTTCTTT
CASSIVGHLNTEAFF
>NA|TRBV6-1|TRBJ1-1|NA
TGTGCCCGAATCGAGGGTTCTATGAACACTGAAGCTTTCTTT
CARIEGSMNTEAFF
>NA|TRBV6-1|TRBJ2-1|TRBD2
TGTGCCAGCTGGGCGGCGGGGGGGCCTATTGAGCAGTTCTTC
CASWAAGGPIEQFF
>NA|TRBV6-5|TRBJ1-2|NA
TGTGCCAGCAGTTCCAACTTCGTAGATGGCTACACCTTC
CASSSNFVDGYTF
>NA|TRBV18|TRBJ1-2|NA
TGTGCCAGCTATAGGGACTATGGCTACACCTTC
CASYRDYGYTF
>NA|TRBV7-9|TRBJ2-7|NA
TGTGCCAGCAGCGCGGACGGGAACTTCTACGAGCAGTACTTC
CASSADGNFYEQYF
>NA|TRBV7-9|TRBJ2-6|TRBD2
TGTGCCAGCAGCGGGGGGGATCCTGGGGCCAACGTCCTGACTTTC
CASSGGDPGANVLTF
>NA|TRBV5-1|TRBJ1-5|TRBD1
TGCGCCAGCAGCTGGGGGACAGGGGACCGTCAGCCCCAGCATTTT
CASSWGTGDRQPQHF
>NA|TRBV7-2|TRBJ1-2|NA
TGTGCCAGCAGTCCGGCCAACTATGGCTACACCTTC
CASSPANYGYTF
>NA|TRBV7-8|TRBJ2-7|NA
TGTGCCAGCAGCTTAGGACAGAGTTTCATACCCTACGAGCAGTACTTC
CASSLGQSFIPYEQYF
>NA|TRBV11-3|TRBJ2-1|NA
TGTGCCAGCAGCTCGGGCTTAGCCTACAATGAGCAGTTCTTC
CASSSGLAYNEQFF
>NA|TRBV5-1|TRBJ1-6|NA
TGCGCCAGCAGTACGGAGGATAATTCACCCCTCCACTTT
CASSTEDNSPLHF
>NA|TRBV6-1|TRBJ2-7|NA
TGTGCCAGCAGTGTTGGGTTCGAGCAGTACTTC
CASSVGFEQYF
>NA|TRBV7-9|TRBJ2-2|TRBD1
TGTGCCAGCGGTTCCGGGACAGGGTACACCGGGGAGCTGTTTTTT
CASGSGTGYTGELFF
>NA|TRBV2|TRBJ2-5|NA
TGTGCCAGCAGTGAACGAGTAGGAAAAGAGACCCAGTACTTC
CASSERVGKETQYF
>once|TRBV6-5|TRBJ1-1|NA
TGTGCCAGCAGTTACGATCTGGCCACTGAAGCTTTCTTT
CASSYDLATEAFF
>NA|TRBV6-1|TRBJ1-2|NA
TGTGCCAGCAGTGAATTTAGTTCCAAGGGTGGCTACACCTTC
CASSEFSSKGGYTF
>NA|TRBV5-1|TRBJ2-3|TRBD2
TGCGCCAGCAGCTTGGTTGCGGGGGGAGATACGCAGTATTTT
CASSLVAGGDTQYF
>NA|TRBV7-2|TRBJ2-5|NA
TGTGCCAGCACCCCCGGGTTACGGGTTGGAGAAGAGACCCAGTACTTC
CASTPGLRVGEETQYF
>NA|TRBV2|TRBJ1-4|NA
TGTGCCAGCAAGAGGGGGGGGGACGGCGAAAAACTGTTTTTT
CASKRGGDGEKLFF
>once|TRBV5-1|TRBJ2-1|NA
TGCGCCAGCTCATGGACCCCTAGCTTGAGGAACTCTGAGCAGTTCTTC
CASSWTPSLRNSEQFF
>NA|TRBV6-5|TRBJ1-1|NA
TGTGCCAGCAGTTACGCAGTGACAATTAACACTGAAGCTTTCTTT
CASSYAVTINTEAFF
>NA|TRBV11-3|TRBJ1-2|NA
TGTGCCAGCAGCTTACAGGAAGGGTATGGCTACACCTTC
CASSLQEGYGYTF
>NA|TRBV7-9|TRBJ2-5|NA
TGTGCCAGCAGCTTAAGTGAGGAGACCCAGTACTTC
CASSLSEETQYF
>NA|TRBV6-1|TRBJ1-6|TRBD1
TGTGCCAGCAGTGAAGCGGGGACAGGAAATAATTCACCCCTCCACTTT
CASSEAGTGNNSPLHF
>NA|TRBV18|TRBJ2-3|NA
TGTGCCAGCTCACCACCGGTCGATACGCAGTATTTT
CASSPPVDTQYF
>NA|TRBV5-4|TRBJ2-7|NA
TGTGCCAGCAGCTTCGAGGCCGGGCGAAGCTACGAGCAGTACTTC
CASSFEAGRSYEQYF
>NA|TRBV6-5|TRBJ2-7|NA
TGTGCCAGCAGTTTACTCTACGAGCAGTACTTC
CASSLLYEQYF
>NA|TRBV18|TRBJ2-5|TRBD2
TGTGCCAGCTCAAACCTAGCGGGGCCCAAACAAGAGACCCAGTACTTC
CASSNLAGPKQETQYF
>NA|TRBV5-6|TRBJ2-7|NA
TGTGCCAGCAACTGGTTCCTGATGGGCGAGCAGTACTTC
CASNWFLMGEQYF
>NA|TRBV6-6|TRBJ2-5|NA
TGTGCCAGCAGTCCCCAGGGCGGCGGGGCTGAGACCCAGTACTTC
CASSPQGGGAETQYF
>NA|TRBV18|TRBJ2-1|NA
TGTGCCAGCTCACCACGCCGCGACAATGAGCAGTTCTTC
CASSPRRDNEQFF
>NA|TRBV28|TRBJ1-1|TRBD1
TGTGCCAGCAGTCCCGGGACAGGCACTGAAGCTTTCTTT
CASSPGTGTEAFF
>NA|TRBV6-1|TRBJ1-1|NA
TGTGCCAGCAGTGAACCACCCCGGGAGGGTGGGAACACTGAAGCTTTCTTT
CASSEPPREGGNTEAFF
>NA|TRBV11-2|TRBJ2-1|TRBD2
TGTGCCAGCAGCCTGGGACTAGGGAATGAGCAGTTCTTC
CASSLGLGNEQFF
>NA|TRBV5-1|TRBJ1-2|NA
TGCGCCAGCAGCTTGACCGGGACTGGCTATGGCTACACCTTC
CASSLTGTGYGYTF
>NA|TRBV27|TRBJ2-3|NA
TGTGCCAGCAGTATACTGGGACCCGTGGGCACAGATACGCAGTATTTT
CASSILGPVGTDTQYF
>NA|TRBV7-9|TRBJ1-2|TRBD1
TGTGCCAGCAGCTCGACTGAGACAGGGGTCAGGGGCTACACCTTC
CASSSTETGVRGYTF
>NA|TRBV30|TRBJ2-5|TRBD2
TGTGCCTGGAAAACAGCGGGGGGGGGAGAGACCCAGTACTTC
CAWKTAGGGETQYF
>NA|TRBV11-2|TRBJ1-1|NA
TGTGCCAGCAGCTCCAGCGGGGCCACTGAAGCTTTCTTT
CASSSSGATEAFF
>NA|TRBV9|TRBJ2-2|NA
TGTGCCAGCAGCGAGACCGCCCACACCGGGGAGCTGTTTTTT
CASSETAHTGELFF
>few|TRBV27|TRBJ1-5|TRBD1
TGTGCCAGCAAGGGACAGGGCAATCAGCCCCAGCATTTT
CASKGQGNQPQHF
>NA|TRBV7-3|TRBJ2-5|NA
TGTGCCAGCAGCTTGGGAAAACAAGAGACCCAGTACTTC
CASSLGKQETQYF
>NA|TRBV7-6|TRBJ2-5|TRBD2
TGTGCCAGCAGCTCCAATAGCGGGGGGGCATCAGAGACCCAGTACTTC
CASSSNSGGASETQYF
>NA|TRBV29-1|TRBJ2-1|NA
TGCAGCGTTGAAGAGGTCACCATTCTTGTCGATGAGCAGTTCTTC
CSVEEVTILVDEQFF